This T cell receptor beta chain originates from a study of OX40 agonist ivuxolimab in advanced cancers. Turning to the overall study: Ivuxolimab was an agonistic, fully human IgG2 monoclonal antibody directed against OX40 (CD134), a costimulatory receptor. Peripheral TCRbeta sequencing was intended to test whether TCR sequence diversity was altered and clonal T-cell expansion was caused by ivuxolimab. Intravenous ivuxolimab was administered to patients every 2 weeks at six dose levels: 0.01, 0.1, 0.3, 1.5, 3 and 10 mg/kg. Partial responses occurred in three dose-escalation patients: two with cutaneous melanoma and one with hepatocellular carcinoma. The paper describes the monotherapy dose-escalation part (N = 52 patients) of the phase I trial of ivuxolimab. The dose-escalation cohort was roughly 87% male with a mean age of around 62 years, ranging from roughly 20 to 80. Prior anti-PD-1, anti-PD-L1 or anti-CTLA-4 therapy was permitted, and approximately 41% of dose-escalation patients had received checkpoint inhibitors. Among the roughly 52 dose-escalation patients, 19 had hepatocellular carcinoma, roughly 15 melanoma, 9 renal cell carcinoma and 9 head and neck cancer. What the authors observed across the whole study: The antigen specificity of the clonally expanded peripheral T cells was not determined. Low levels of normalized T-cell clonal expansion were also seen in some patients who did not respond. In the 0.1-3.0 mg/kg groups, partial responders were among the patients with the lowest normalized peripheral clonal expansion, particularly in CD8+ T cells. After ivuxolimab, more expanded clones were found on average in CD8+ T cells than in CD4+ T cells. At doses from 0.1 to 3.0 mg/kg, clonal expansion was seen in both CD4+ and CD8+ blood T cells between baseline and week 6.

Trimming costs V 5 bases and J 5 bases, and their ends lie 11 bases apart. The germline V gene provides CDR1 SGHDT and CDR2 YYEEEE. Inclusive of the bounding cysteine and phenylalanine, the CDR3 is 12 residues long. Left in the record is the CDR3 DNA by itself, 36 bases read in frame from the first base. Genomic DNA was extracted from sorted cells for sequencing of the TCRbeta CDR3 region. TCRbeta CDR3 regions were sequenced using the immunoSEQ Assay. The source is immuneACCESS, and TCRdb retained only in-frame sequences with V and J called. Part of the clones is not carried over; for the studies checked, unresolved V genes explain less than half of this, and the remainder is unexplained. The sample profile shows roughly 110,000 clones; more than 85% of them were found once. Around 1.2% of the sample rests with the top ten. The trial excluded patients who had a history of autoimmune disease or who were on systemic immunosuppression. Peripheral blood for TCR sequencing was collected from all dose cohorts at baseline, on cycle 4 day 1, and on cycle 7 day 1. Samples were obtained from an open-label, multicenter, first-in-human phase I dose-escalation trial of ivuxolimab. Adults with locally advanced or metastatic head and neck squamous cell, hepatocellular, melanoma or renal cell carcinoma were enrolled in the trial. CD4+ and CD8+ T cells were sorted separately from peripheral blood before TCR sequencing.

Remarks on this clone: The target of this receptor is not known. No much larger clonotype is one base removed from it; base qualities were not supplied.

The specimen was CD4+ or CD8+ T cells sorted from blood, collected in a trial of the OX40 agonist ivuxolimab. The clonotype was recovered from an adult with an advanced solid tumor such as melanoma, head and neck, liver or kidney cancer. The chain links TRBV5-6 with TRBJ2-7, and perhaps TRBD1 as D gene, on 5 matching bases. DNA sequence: TGTGCCAGCAGAACAGGAAATCACGAGCAGTACTTC. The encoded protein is CASRTGNHEQYF.